The source of this T cell receptor (beta chain) is a study of T cells in Graves' hyperthyroidism and ophthalmopathy. Study-wide context: At initial diagnosis, before any treatment had begun, peripheral blood was obtained.

The source material, RNA transcripts, was used to amplify TCR beta CDR3 regions. The study used the HTBI primer set for a first-round RT-PCR of the TCR CDR3. TCRdb passed the multiplex PCR reads through MiXCR, listing each CDR3 protein once. The table includes around 240,000 distinct CDR3 sequences, more than 12% detected once. Study-level findings and limits: Most expanded thyroid clonotypes above 0.001 also appeared in blood. Ophthalmopathy was distinguished from stable hyperthyroidism by 13 V-J signatures.

This CDR3 spans 12 amino acids. Germline V gene lookup returns CDR1 MNHNS and CDR2 SASEGT. V lost 8 bases to trimming and J lost 12 bases; unmatched junction nucleotides: 8. Any symptoms of ophthalmopathy came after the first hyperthyroidism diagnosis, from which the blood sample dates. A word on this clonotype: As yet, its antigen is unknown.

Specimen: blood. The genes are TRBV6-1 and TRBJ2-1, with 9 bases that match TRBD1. The receptor comes from a woman between 40 and 50 years old with Graves' hyperthyroidism that later progressed to Graves' ophthalmopathy. The CDR3: CASLGQGSAQFF. The CDR3 region has the DNA TGTGCCAGCCTGGGACAGGGAAGTGCGCAGTTCTTC.